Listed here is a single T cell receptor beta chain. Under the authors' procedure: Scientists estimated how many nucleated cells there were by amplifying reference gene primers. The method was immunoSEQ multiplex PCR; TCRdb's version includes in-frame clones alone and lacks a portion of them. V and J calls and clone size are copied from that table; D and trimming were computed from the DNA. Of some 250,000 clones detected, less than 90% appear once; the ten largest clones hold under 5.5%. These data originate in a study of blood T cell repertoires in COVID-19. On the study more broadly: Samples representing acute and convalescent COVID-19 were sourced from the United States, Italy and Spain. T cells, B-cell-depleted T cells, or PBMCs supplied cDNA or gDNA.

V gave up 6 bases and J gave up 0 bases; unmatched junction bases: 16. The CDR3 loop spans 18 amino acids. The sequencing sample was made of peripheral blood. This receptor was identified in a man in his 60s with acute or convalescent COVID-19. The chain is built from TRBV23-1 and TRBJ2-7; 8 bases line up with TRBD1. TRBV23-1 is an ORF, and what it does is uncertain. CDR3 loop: CASRSPDRDATPSYEQYF. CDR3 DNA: TGCGCCAGCAGATCCCCGGACAGGGACGCTACCCCCTCCTACGAGCAGTACTTC.